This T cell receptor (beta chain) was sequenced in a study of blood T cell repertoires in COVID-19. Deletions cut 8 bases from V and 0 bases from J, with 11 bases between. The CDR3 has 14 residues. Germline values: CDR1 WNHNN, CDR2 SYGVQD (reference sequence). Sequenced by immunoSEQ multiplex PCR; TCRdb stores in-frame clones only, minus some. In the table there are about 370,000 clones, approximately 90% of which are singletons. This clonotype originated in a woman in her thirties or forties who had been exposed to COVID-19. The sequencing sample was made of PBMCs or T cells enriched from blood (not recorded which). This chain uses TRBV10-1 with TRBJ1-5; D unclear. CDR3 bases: TGCGCCAGCCCGCAGTTTTATAGCAATCAGCCCCAGCATTTT. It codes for CASPQFYSNQPQHF.